The rows below give T cell receptor beta chains drawn from one sample of a study of CD8+ T cells in alopecia areata. TCRdb's table, derived via immunoSEQ multiplex PCR, lists solely in-frame clones and lacks some. Of more than 95,000 clones listed, just over 85% are singletons. The source was CD8+ T cells sorted from blood, collected at roughly week 30, from a patient treated with tofacitinib. The receptors shown here come from a human donor with alopecia areata. CDR3s include the opening cysteine and the closing phenylalanine or tryptophan. A D gene is named only where the DNA matches it firmly. Only some rows state a clone size, as once, few, many or a class for expanded clones.

v_gene,abundance,d_gene,j_gene,CDR3aa,CDR3nt
TRBV2,few,TRBD2,TRBJ2-1,CASRPNLAGGYNEQFF,TGTGCCAGCAGGCCCAACCTAGCGGGGGGATACAATGAGCAGTTCTTC
TRBV4-1,-,TRBD1,TRBJ1-2,CASSFRQGTNYGYTF,TGCGCCAGCAGCTTCCGACAGGGGACAAACTATGGCTACACCTTC
TRBV11-2,-,-,TRBJ2-7,CASSLSSSYEQYF,TGTGCCAGCAGCCTGTCCAGCTCCTACGAGCAGTACTTC
TRBV7-6,-,-,TRBJ1-4,CASSPGRGYEKLFF,TGTGCCAGCAGCCCCGGCAGGGGCTATGAAAAACTGTTTTTT
TRBV9,-,-,TRBJ2-3,CASSPGGGSSTDTQYF,TGTGCCAGCAGCCCTGGGGGGGGCTCTAGCACAGATACGCAGTATTTT
TRBV7-9,once,-,TRBJ2-2,CASQPQTGDTGELFF,TGTGCCAGCCAGCCCCAAACAGGTGACACCGGGGAGCTGTTTTTT
TRBV7-2,-,TRBD2,TRBJ2-7,CASSLGLAGVNEQYF,TGTGCCAGCAGCTTAGGACTAGCGGGGGTTAACGAGCAGTACTTC
TRBV2,-,-,TRBJ2-7,CASSEGGSDTYEQYF,TGTGCCAGCAGTGAAGGGGGGTCAGATACCTACGAGCAGTACTTC
TRBV6-5,-,TRBD1,TRBJ2-7,CASSYPGQEYEQYF,TGTGCCAGCAGCTATCCAGGACAGGAGTACGAGCAGTACTTC
TRBV11-2,-,-,TRBJ2-3,CASSPVGVRGLDTDTQYF,TGTGCCAGCAGCCCTGTCGGGGTGAGGGGGTTGGACACAGATACGCAGTATTTT
TRBV28,-,TRBD1,TRBJ2-2,CASSLLQGANGELFF,TGTGCCAGCAGTTTATTACAGGGGGCGAACGGGGAGCTGTTTTTT
TRBV29-1,-,-,TRBJ1-1,CSGGRENTEAFF,TGCAGCGGGGGACGGGAGAACACTGAAGCTTTCTTT
TRBV10-1,-,TRBD2,TRBJ2-5,CASGVALAREETQYF,TGCGCCAGCGGGGTCGCACTAGCGAGAGAAGAGACCCAGTACTTC
TRBV4-1,-,-,TRBJ1-2,CASSQAPRDKANYGYTF,TGCGCCAGCAGCCAAGCCCCCCGGGACAAAGCTAACTATGGCTACACCTTC
TRBV2,-,-,TRBJ2-3,CASSLTGTSTDTQYF,TGTGCCAGCAGCTTAACAGGAACTAGCACAGATACGCAGTATTTT
TRBV15,-,-,TRBJ1-1,CATSWENTEAFF,TGTGCCACCAGCTGGGAGAACACTGAAGCTTTCTTT
TRBV23-1,-,TRBD2,TRBJ2-5,CASSRSSGRGGETQYF,TGCGCCAGCAGTAGGAGTAGCGGGAGGGGAGGAGAGACCCAGTACTTC
TRBV5-1,-,-,TRBJ2-1,CATTGPPHYNEQFF,TGCGCCACTACGGGACCGCCGCATTACAATGAGCAGTTCTTC
TRBV19,-,-,TRBJ2-1,CATQKPGLHNEQFF,TGTGCGACCCAAAAGCCGGGGCTACACAATGAGCAGTTCTTC
TRBV4-1,-,-,TRBJ2-7,CASSWGSEQYF,TGCGCCAGCAGTTGGGGTTCCGAGCAGTACTTC
TRBV7-8,-,-,TRBJ2-2,CASSFVNTGELFF,TGTGCCAGCAGCTTCGTGAACACCGGGGAGCTGTTTTTT
TRBV11-2,-,TRBD2,TRBJ2-5,CASSSETSGTQETQYF,TGTGCCAGCAGCTCCGAGACTAGCGGGACACAAGAGACCCAGTACTTC
TRBV6-6,-,-,TRBJ2-1,CASSYGNDEQFF,TGTGCCAGCAGTTACGGTAACGATGAGCAGTTCTTC
TRBV15,once,-,TRBJ2-7,CATSRVGTHEQYF,TGTGCCACCAGCAGAGTAGGTACCCACGAGCAGTACTTC
TRBV7-6,-,-,TRBJ2-1,CASSPLGTLSYNEQFF,TGTGCCAGCAGCCCCCTTGGGACACTCTCCTACAATGAGCAGTTCTTC
TRBV27,-,TRBD2,TRBJ2-2,CASSPETSRANTGELFF,TGTGCCAGCAGTCCGGAGACTAGCCGAGCGAACACCGGGGAGCTGTTTTTT
TRBV4-1,-,-,TRBJ2-7,CASSSKDGSYEQYF,TGCGCCAGCAGCTCCAAGGACGGCTCCTACGAGCAGTACTTC
TRBV9,-,TRBD1,TRBJ1-4,CASSVRGLGEKLFF,TGTGCCAGCAGCGTCAGGGGGCTTGGAGAAAAACTGTTTTTT
TRBV27,-,-,TRBJ1-1,CASSLSVNGNTEAFF,TGTGCCAGCAGTTTATCGGTCAATGGGAACACTGAAGCTTTCTTT
TRBV29-1,-,TRBD1,TRBJ2-7,CSVEEQGDTYEQYF,TGCAGCGTTGAAGAACAGGGGGATACCTACGAGCAGTACTTC
TRBV5-1,-,-,TRBJ2-1,CASSLVLYNEQFF,TGCGCCAGCAGCTTGGTGCTCTACAATGAGCAGTTCTTC
TRBV5-1,-,-,TRBJ2-7,CASSLEGRRGDEQYF,TGCGCCAGCAGCTTGGAGGGCAGGCGGGGCGACGAGCAGTACTTC
TRBV29-1,-,-,TRBJ1-2,CSVEGGLANYGYTF,TGCAGCGTTGAAGGAGGGCTCGCAAACTATGGCTACACCTTC
TRBV7-2,-,-,TRBJ2-7,CASSLTYEQYF,TGTGCCAGCAGCTTAACCTACGAGCAGTACTTC
TRBV27,-,-,TRBJ2-2,CASYTGVSGELFF,TGTGCCAGCTACACCGGGGTTTCCGGGGAGCTGTTTTTT
TRBV19,-,-,TRBJ1-5,CASSIRSHGPQHF,TGTGCCAGTAGTATAAGGTCCCACGGGCCCCAGCATTTT
TRBV30,-,-,TRBJ2-3,CAWSVTADTQYF,TGTGCCTGGAGTGTAACCGCAGATACGCAGTATTTT
TRBV7-6,-,-,TRBJ2-3,CASSPSEVVADRSTDTQYF,TGTGCCAGCAGCCCTTCTGAAGTCGTTGCGGACAGAAGCACAGATACGCAGTATTTT
TRBV9,-,-,TRBJ2-7,CASSYSGHEQYF,TGTGCCAGCAGCTATTCAGGGCACGAGCAGTACTTC
TRBV7-9,-,TRBD2,TRBJ2-7,CASSLGREGREQYF,TGTGCCAGCAGCTTAGGGAGGGAGGGCCGCGAGCAGTACTTC
TRBV27,once,TRBD2,TRBJ2-3,CASSLAGGYRTDTQYF,TGTGCCAGCAGTTTGGCGGGGGGCTATCGCACAGATACGCAGTATTTT
TRBV19,-,-,TRBJ2-1,CASSIFGPSNEQFF,TGTGCCAGTAGTATATTCGGCCCCTCCAATGAGCAGTTCTTC
TRBV5-4,-,-,TRBJ1-2,CASPYYLPGKTYGYTF,TGTGCCAGCCCATACTACTTACCAGGAAAGACCTATGGCTACACCTTC
TRBV6-4,once,-,TRBJ1-1,CASSASAWGTEAFF,TGTGCCAGCAGTGCCTCAGCTTGGGGCACTGAAGCTTTCTTT
TRBV7-8,-,TRBD1,TRBJ2-1,CASSSRTGDNEQFF,TGTGCCAGCAGTTCCAGGACAGGGGACAATGAGCAGTTCTTC
TRBV9,-,-,TRBJ2-3,CASSVGVGDTQYF,TGTGCCAGCAGCGTAGGGGTAGGAGATACGCAGTATTTT
TRBV6-4,-,-,TRBJ2-1,CASSESPNYEQFF,TGTGCCAGCAGTGAATCCCCAAACTATGAGCAGTTCTTC
TRBV29-1,-,TRBD2,TRBJ2-7,CSVEVTSGRLNEQYF,TGCAGCGTTGAAGTAACTAGCGGGAGGCTAAACGAGCAGTACTTC
TRBV2,-,-,TRBJ2-6,CASIGTGANVLTF,TGTGCCAGCATAGGGACTGGGGCCAACGTCCTGACTTTC
TRBV27,-,TRBD1,TRBJ1-1,CASSLGTGTEAFF,TGTGCCAGCAGTCTGGGGACAGGCACTGAAGCTTTCTTT
TRBV7-6,-,-,TRBJ2-1,CASSQEESGLAYNEQFF,TGTGCCAGCAGTCAGGAAGAAAGCGGCTTAGCCTACAATGAGCAGTTCTTC